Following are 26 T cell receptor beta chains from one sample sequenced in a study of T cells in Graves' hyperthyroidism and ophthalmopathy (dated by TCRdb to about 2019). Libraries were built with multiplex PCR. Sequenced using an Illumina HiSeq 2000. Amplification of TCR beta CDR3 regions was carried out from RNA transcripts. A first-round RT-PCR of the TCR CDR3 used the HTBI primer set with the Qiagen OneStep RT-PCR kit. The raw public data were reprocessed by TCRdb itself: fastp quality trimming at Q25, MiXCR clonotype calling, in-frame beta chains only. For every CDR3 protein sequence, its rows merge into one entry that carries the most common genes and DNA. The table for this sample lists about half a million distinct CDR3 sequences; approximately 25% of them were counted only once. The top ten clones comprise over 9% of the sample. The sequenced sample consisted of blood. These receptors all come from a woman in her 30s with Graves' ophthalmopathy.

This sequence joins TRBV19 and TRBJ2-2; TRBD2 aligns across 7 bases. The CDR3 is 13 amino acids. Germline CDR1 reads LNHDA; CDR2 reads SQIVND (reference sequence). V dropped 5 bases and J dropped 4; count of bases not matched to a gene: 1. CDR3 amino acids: CASSRTSTGELFF. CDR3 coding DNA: TGTGCCAGTAGTCGGACTAGCACCGGGGAGCTGTTTTTT.

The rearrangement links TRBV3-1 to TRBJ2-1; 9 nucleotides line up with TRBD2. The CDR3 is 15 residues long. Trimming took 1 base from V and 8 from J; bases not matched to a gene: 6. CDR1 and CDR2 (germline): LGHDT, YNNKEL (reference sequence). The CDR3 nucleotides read TGTGCCAGCAGCCAAGCGGGACTAGCAGTCGATGAGCAGTTCTTC. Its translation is CASSQAGLAVDEQFF.

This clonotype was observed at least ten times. The CDR3 reads CASSPQGQGTGYTF. CDR3 nucleotides: TGTGCCAGTAGTCCCCAGGGACAGGGGACTGGCTACACCTTC. The gene calls are TRBV19 and TRBJ1-2; 10 bases match TRBD1. V was pared by 5 bases and J by 7 bases, with 7 bases of the junction left unmatched. This CDR3 spans 14 amino acids. Per the germline V gene, CDR1 is LNHDA and CDR2 is SQIVND (reference sequence).

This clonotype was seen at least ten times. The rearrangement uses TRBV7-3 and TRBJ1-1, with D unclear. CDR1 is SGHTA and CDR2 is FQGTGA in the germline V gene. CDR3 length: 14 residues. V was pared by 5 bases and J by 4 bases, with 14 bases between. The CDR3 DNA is TGTGCCAGCAGCCCGTATTATGGGAGCACTGAAGCTTTCTTT. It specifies CASSPYYGSTEAFF.

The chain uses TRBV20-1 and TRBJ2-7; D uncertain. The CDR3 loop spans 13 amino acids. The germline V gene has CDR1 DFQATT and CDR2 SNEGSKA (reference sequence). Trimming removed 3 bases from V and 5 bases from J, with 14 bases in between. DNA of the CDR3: TGCAGTGCTAGCTTCGCCAGGAGAAACGAGCAGTACTTC. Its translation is CSASFARRNEQYF.

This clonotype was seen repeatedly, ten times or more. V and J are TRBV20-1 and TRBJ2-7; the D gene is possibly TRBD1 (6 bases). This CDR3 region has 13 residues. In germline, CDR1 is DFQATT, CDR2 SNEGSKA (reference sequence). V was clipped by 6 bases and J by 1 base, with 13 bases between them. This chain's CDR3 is CSARQQGSYEQYF. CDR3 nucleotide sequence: TGCAGTGCCAGACAACAGGGATCCTACGAGCAGTACTTC.

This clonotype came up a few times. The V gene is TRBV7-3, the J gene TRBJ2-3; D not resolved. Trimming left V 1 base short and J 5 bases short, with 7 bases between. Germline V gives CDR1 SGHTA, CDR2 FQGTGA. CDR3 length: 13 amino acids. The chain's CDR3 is CASSLILEDTQYF. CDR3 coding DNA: TGTGCCAGCAGCTTAATTTTGGAAGATACGCAGTATTTT.

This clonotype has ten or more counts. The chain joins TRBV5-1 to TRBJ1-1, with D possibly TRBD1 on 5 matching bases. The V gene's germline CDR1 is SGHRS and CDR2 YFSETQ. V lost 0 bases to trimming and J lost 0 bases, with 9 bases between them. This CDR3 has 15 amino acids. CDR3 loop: CASSLVGGVNTEAFF. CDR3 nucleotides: TGCGCCAGCAGCTTGGTTGGGGGTGTGAACACTGAAGCTTTCTTT.

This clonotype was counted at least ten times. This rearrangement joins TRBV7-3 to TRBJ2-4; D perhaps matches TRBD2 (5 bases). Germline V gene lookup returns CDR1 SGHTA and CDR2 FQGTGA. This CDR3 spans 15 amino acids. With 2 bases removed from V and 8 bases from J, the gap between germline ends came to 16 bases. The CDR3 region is CASSLDLRDPDIQYF. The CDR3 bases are TGTGCCAGCAGCTTAGATTTGAGGGATCCGGACATTCAGTACTTC.

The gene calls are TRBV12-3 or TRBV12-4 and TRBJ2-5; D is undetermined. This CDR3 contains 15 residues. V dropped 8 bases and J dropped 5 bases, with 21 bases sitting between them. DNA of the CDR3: TGTGCCAGCTCTCTTTTTGGGTGGGCGCGGGAGACCCAGTACTTC. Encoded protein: CASSLFGWARETQYF.

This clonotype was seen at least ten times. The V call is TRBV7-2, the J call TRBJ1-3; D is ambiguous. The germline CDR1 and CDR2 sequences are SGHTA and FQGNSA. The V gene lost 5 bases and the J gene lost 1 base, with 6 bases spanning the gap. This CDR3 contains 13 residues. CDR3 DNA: TGTGCCAGCAGCCCGACTTCTGGAAACACCATATATTTT. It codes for CASSPTSGNTIYF.

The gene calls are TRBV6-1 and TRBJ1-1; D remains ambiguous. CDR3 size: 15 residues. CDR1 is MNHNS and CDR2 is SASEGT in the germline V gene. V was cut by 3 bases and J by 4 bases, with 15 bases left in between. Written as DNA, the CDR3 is TGTGCCAGCAGTGATCGCGACGCCGTCCGCACTGAAGCTTTCTTT. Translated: CASSDRDAVRTEAFF.

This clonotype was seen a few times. CDR3 coding DNA: TGTGCCTGGAGTGGAATGCAGGAACATCAGCCCCAGCATTTT. This encodes CAWSGMQEHQPQHF. V and J are TRBV30 and TRBJ1-5, with D unresolved. V was cut by 1 base and J by 5 bases, with 12 bases left in between. From germline, CDR1 is GTSNPN and CDR2 SVGIG (reference sequence). The length of the CDR3 is 14 residues.

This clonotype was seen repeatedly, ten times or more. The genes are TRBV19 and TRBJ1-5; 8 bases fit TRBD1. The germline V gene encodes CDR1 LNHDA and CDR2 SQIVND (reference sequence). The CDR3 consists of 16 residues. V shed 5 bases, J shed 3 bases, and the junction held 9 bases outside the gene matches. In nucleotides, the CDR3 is TGTGCCAGTAGTCCTGATGACAGGGGCCACAATCAGCCCCAGCATTTT. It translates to CASSPDDRGHNQPQHF.

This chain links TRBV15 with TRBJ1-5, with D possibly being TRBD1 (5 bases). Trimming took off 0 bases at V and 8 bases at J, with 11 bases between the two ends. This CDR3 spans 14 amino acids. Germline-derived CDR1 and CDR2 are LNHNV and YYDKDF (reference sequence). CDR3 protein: CATSRDLRGEPQHF. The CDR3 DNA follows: TGTGCCACCAGCAGAGATCTTAGGGGCGAGCCCCAGCATTTT.

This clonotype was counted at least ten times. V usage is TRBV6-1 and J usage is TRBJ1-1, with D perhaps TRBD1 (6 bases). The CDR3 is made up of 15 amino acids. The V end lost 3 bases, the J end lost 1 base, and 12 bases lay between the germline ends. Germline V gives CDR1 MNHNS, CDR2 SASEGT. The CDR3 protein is CASSESGTQNTEAFF. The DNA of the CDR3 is TGTGCCAGCAGTGAGTCCGGGACACAGAACACTGAAGCTTTCTTT.

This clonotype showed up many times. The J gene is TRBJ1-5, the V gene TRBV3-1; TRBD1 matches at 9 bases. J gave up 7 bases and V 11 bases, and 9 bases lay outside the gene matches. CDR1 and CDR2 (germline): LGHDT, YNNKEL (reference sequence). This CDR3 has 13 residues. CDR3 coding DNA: TGTGCCGGCGGGACAGGGAGGTACCAGCCCCAGCATTTT. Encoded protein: CAGGTGRYQPQHF.

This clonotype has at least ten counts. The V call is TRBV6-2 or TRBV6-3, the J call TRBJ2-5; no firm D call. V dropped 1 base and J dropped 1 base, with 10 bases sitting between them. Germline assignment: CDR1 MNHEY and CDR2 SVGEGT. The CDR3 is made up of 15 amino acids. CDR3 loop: CASSYLQATQETQYF. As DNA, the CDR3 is TGTGCCAGCAGTTACTTGCAAGCGACCCAAGAGACCCAGTACTTC.

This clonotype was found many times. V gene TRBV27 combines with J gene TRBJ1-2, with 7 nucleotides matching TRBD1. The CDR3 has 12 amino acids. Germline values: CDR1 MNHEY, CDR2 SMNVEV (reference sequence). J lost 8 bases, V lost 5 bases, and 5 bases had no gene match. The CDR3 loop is CASSPRGRGYTF. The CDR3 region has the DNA TGTGCCAGCAGTCCGAGGGGGCGCGGCTACACCTTC.

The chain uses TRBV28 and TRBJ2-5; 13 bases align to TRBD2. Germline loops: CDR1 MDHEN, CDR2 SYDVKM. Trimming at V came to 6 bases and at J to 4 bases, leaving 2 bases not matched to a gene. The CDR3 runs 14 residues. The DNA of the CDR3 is TGTGCCAGCAGACGGACTAGCGGGAGAGAGACCCAGTACTTC. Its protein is CASRRTSGRETQYF.

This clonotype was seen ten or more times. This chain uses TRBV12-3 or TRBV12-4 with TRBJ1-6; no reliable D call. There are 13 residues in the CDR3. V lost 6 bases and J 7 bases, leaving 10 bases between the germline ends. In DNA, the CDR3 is TGTGCCAGCAGCGGTCTAGAGAATTCACCCCTCCACTTT. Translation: CASSGLENSPLHF.

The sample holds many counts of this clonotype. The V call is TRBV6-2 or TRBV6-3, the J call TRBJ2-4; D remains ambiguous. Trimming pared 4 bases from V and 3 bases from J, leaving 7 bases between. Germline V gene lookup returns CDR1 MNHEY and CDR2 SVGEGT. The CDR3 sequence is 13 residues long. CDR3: CASSLHNKNIQYF. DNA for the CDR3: TGTGCCAGCAGTTTACATAACAAAAACATTCAGTACTTC.

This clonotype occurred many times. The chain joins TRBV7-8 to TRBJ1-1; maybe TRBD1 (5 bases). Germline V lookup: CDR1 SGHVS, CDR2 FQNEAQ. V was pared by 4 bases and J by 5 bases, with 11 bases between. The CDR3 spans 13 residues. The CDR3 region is CASSSLGGTEAFF. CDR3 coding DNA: TGTGCCAGCAGCTCCCTTGGGGGTACTGAAGCTTTCTTT.

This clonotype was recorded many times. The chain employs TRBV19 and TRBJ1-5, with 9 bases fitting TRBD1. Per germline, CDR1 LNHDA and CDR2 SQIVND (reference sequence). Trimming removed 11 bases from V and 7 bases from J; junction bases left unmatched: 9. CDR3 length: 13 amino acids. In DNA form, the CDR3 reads TGTGCCGGCTCACAGGGGGCTCGGCAGCCCCAGCATTTT. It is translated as CAGSQGARQPQHF.

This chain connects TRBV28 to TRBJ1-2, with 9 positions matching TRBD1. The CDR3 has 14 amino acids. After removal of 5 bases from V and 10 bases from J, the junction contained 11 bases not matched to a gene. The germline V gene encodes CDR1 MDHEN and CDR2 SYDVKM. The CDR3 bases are TGTGCCAGCAGTCCAGCGGGGGACAGGGTTGACTACACCTTC. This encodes CASSPAGDRVDYTF.

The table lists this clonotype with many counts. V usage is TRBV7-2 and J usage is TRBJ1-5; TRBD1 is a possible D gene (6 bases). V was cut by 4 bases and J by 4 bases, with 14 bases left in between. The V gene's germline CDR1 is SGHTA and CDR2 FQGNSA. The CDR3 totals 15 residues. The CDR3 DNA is TGTGCCAGCAGCTCAATTAGTACAGGGAATCAGCCCCAGCATTTT. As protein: CASSSISTGNQPQHF.